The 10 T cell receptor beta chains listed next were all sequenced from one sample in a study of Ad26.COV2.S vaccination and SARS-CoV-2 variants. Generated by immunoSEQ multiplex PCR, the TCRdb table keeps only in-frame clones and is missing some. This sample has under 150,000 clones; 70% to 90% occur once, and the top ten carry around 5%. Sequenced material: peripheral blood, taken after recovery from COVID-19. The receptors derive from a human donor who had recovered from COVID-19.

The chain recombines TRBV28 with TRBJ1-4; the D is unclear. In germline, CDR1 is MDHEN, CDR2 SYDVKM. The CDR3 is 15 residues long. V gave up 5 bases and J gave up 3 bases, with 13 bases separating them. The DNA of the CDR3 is TGTGCCAGCAGTCTCTCGACGATTGCTAATGAAAAACTGTTTTTT. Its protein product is CASSLSTIANEKLFF.

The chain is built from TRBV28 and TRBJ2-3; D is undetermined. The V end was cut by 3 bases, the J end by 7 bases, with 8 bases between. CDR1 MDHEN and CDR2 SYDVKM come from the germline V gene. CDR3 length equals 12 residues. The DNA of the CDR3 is TGTGCCAGCAGTTTTGGCGGAAATACGCAGTATTTT. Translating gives CASSFGGNTQYF.

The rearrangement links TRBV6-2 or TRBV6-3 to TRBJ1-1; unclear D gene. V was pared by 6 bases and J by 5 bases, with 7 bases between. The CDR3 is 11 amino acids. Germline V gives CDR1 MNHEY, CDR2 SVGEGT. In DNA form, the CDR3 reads TGTGCCAGCAGCGATGAGACTGAAGCTTTCTTT. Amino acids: CASSDETEAFF.

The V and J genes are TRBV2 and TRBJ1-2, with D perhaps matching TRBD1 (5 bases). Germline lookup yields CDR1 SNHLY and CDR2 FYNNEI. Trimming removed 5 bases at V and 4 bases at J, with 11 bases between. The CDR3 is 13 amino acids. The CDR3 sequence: CASSPTGSYGYTF. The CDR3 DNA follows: TGTGCCAGCAGTCCCACAGGATCCTATGGCTACACCTTC.

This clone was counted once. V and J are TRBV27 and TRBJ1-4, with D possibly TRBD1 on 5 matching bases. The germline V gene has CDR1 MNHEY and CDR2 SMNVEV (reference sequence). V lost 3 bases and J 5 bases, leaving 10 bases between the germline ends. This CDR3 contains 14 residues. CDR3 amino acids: CASSFMAGNEKLFF. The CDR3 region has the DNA TGTGCCAGCAGTTTTATGGCAGGGAATGAAAAACTGTTTTTT.

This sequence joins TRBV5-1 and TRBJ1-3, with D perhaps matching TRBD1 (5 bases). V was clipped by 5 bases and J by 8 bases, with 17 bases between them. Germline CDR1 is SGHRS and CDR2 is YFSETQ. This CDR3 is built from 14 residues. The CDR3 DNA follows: TGCGCCAGCAGAACCCAGGCCGGAGGGGACACCATATATTTT. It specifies CASRTQAGGDTIYF. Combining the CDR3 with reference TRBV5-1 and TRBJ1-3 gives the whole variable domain KAGVTQTPRYLIKTRGQQVTLSCSPISGHRSVSWYQQTPGQGLQFLFEYFSETQRNKGNFPGRFSGRQFSNSRSEMNVSTLELGDSALYLCASRTQAGGDTIYFGEGSWLTVV.

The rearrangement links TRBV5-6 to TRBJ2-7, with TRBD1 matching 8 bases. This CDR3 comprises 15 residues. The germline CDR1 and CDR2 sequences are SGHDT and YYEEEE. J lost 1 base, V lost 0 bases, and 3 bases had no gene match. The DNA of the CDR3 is TGTGCCAGCAGCTTGGTAACAGGGGGATCCTACGAGCAGTACTTC. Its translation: CASSLVTGGSYEQYF.

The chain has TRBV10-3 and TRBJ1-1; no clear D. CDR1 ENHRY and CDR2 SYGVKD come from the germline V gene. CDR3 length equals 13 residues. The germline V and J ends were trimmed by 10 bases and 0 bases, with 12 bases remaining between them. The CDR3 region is CATGPGVNTEAFF. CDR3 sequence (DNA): TGTGCCACCGGACCCGGTGTGAACACTGAAGCTTTCTTT.

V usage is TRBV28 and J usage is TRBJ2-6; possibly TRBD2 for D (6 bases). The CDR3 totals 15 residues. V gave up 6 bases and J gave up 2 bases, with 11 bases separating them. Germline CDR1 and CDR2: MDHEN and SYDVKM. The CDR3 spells CASSGGRAGANVLTF. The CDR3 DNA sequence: TGTGCCAGCAGCGGGGGACGCGCTGGGGCCAACGTCCTGACTTTC.

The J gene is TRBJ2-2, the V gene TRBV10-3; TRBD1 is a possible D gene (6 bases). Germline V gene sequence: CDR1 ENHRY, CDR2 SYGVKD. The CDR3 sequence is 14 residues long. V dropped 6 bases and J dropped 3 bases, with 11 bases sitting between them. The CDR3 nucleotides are TGTGCCATCAGCCTTTCAGGGGACACCGGGGAGCTGTTTTTT. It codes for CAISLSGDTGELFF.